The table lists the clone carrying this TCR beta chain with a few counts. Its antigen is currently unknown. The data belong to a study of beta chain features in type 1 diabetes. Whole-study findings and limits: In all four CD4+ subsets, TCRB CDR3 length was significantly, moderately reduced in type 1 diabetes.

Investigators reverse transcribed all isolated RNA, so they sequenced expressed TCRB transcripts. TCRdb's table, derived via immunoSEQ multiplex PCR, lists solely in-frame clones and lacks some. The sample carries some 160,000 clones, approximately 8.7% recorded once. The CDR3 is 16 residues long. Per germline, CDR1 LNHDA and CDR2 SQIVND (reference sequence). J was trimmed by 3 bases and V by 1 base; bases with no gene match: 1. The TCR comes from a woman aged 25-40 years with type 1 diabetes. The genes are TRBV19 and TRBJ1-5; 12 nucleotides align to TRBD1. The sequencing sample was made of central memory CD4+ T cells from blood. Here the CDR3 reads CASSIGDRGHNQPQHF. The CDR3, as DNA: TGTGCCAGTAGTATAGGGGACAGGGGGCACAATCAGCCCCAGCATTTT.